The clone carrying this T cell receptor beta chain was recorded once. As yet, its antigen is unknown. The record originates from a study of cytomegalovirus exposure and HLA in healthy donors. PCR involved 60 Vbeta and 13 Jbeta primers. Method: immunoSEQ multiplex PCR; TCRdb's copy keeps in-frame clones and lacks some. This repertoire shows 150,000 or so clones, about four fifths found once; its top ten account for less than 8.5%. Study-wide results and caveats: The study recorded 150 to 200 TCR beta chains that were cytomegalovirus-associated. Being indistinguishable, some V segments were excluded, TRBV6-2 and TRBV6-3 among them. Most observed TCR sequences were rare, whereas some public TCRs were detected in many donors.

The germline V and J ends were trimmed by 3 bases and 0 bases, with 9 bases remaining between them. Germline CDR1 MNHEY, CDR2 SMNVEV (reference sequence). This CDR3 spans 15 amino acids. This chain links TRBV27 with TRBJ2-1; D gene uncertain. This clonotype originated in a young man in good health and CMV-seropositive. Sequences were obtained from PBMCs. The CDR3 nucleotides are TGTGCCAGCAGTTTTGAGGCCAGCTCCTACAATGAGCAGTTCTTC. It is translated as CASSFEASSYNEQFF.